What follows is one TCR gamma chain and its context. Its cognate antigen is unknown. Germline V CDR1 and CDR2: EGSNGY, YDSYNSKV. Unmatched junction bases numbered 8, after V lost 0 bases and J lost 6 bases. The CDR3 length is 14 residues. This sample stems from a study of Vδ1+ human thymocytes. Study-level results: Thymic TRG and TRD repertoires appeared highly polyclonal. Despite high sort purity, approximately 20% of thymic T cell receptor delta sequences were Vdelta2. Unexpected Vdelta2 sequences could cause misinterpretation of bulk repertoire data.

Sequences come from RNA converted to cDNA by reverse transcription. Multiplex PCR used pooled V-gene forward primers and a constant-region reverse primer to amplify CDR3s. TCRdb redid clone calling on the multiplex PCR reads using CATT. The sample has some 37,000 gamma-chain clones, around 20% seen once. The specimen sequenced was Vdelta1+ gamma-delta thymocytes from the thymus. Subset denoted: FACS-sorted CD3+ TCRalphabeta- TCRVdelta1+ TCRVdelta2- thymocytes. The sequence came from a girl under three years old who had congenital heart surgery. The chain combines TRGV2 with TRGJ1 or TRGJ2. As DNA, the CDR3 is TGTGCCACCTGGGACGGGCCCCAAGCTTATAAGAAACTCTTT. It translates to CATWDGPQAYKKLF.